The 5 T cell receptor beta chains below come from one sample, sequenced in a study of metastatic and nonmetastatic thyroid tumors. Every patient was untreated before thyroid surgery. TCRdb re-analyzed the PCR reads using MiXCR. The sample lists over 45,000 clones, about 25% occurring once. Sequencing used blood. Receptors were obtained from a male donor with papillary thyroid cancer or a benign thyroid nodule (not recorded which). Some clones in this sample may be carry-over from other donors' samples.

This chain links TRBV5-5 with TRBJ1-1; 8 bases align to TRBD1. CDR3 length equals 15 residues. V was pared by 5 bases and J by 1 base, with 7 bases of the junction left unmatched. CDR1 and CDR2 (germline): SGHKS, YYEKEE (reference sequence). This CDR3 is CASSLTGAPNTEAFF. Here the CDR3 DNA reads TGTGCCAGCAGTTTGACAGGGGCCCCGAACACTGAAGCTTTCTTT.

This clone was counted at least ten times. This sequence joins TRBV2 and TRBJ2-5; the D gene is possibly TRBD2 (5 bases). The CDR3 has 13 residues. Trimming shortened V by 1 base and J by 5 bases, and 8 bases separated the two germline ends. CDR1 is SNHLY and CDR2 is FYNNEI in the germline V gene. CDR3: CASSEVQRETQYF. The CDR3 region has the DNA TGTGCCAGCAGTGAAGTTCAGCGGGAGACCCAGTACTTC.

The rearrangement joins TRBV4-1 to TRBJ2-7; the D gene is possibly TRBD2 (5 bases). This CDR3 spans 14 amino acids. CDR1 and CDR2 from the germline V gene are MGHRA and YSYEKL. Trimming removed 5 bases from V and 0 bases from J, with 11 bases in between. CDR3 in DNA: TGCGCCAGCAGCGATATCGGGAACTCCTACGAGCAGTACTTC. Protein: CASSDIGNSYEQYF.

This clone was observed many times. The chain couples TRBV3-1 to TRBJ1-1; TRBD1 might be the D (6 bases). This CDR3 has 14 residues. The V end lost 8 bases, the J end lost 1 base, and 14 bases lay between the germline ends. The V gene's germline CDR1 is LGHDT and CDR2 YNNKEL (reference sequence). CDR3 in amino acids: CASGLAGANTEAFF. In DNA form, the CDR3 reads TGTGCCAGCGGCCTAGCAGGGGCGAACACTGAAGCTTTCTTT.

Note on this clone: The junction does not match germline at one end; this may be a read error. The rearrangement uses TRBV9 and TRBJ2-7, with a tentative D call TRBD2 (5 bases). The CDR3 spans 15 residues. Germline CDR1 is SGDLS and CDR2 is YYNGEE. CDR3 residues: CVSSVGWAGSYEQYF. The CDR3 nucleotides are TGTGTCAGCAGCGTGGGCTGGGCGGGCTCCTACGAGCAGTACTTC. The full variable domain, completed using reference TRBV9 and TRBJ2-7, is DSGVTQTPKHLITATGQRVTLRCSPRSGDLSVYWYQQSLDQGLQFLIQYYNGEERAKGNILERFSAQQFPDLHSELNLSSLELGDSALYFCVSSVGWAGSYEQYFGPGTRLTVT.